One and the same sample provided the 32 T cell receptor beta chains below, sequenced in a study of PD-1 blockade in classical Hodgkin lymphoma. Brentuximab vedotin exposure varied, and every patient relapsed after autologous stem cell transplantation. The data were produced by immunoSEQ multiplex PCR, yet TCRdb's version contains in-frame clones alone and is incomplete. This table holds about 14,000 clones, approximately 78% found once. The sequences come from peripheral blood mononuclear cells (PBMCs), collected before the second cycle of nivolumab. These receptors came from a human donor with classical Hodgkin lymphoma.

The chain recombines TRBV11-2 with TRBJ1-5; D possibly corresponds to TRBD1 (6 bases). Trimming removed 3 bases from V and 7 bases from J, with 10 bases in between. Germline V gene data show CDR1 as SGHAT and CDR2 as FQNNGV. This CDR3 is 13 amino acids long. The CDR3 sequence is CASSFRGDQPQHF. The CDR3, as DNA: TGTGCCAGCAGCTTCAGGGGTGACCAGCCCCAGCATTTT.

V gene TRBV29-1 combines with J gene TRBJ1-1; D is unresolved. V was cut by 5 bases and J by 5 bases, with 6 bases left in between. The CDR3 runs to 10 residues. Germline-derived CDR1 and CDR2 are SQVTM and ANQGSEA. CDR3 region: CSVWATEAFF. CDR3 coding DNA: TGCAGCGTTTGGGCGACTGAAGCTTTCTTT.

The J gene is TRBJ1-2, the V gene TRBV14, with TRBD1 matching over 11 bases. Germline lookup yields CDR1 SGHDN and CDR2 FVKESK. V trimming: 2 bases; J trimming: 2 bases; junction bases outside the gene matches: 4. The CDR3 totals 16 residues. CDR3 protein: CASSQRGTGGNYGYTF. In nucleotides, the CDR3 is TGTGCCAGCAGCCAAAGAGGGACAGGGGGGAACTATGGCTACACCTTC.

The V and J genes are TRBV4-3 and TRBJ2-4; no clear D gene. The CDR3 has 18 residues. Trimming took off 0 bases at V and 0 bases at J, with 15 bases between the two ends. The germline CDR1 and CDR2 sequences are LGHNA and YSLEER. CDR3 bases: TGCGCCAGCAGCCAAGACTTACCTTTCGCAGTAGCCAAAAACATTCAGTACTTC. Translating it yields CASSQDLPFAVAKNIQYF.

CDR3: CASSGRTSNSYEQYF. The CDR3 DNA is TGTGCCAGCAGTGGGCGGACGTCTAACTCCTACGAGCAGTACTTC. The chain links TRBV6-1 to TRBJ2-7; D gene ambiguous. Trimming cost V 4 bases and J 0 bases, with 13 bases left between them. This CDR3 has 15 amino acids. Germline CDR1 MNHNS, CDR2 SASEGT.

Sample share makes this clone medium-sized. The J gene is TRBJ1-1, the V gene TRBV6-5; D not resolved. The CDR3 totals 14 residues. Germline V gene sequence: CDR1 MNHEY, CDR2 SVGAGI. V was shortened by 2 bases and J by 0 bases, with 7 bases between the two germline ends. The CDR3 DNA sequence: TGTGCCAGCAGTTACGGCTTCTTGAACACTGAAGCTTTCTTT. As protein: CASSYGFLNTEAFF.

This clone has a handful of counts. This rearrangement joins TRBV7-9 to TRBJ2-1, with D unclear. V was cut by 5 bases and J by 0 bases, with 8 bases left in between. This CDR3 comprises 14 residues. Germline V gene lookup returns CDR1 SEHNR and CDR2 FQNEAQ (reference sequence). The CDR3 nucleotides are TGTGCCAGCAGCACCCTTAGCTCCTACAATGAGCAGTTCTTC. Translation gives CASSTLSSYNEQFF. Based on the CDR3 plus reference TRBV7-9 and TRBJ2-1, the full variable domain is DTGVSQNPRHKITKRGQNVTFRCDPISEHNRLYWYRQTLGQGPEFLTYFQNEAQLEKSRLLSDRFSAERPKGSFSTLEIQRTEQGDSAMYLCASSTLSSYNEQFFGPGTRLTVL.

The chain recombines TRBV4-3 with TRBJ2-1, with D tentatively TRBD1 or TRBD2 (5 bases each). V gave up 10 bases and J gave up 6 bases, with 16 bases separating them. CDR1 and CDR2 (germline): LGHNA, YSLEER. The CDR3 is 13 amino acids. Written as DNA, the CDR3 is TGCGCCAAAGACTGGGACCCCCCCAATGAGCAGTTCTTC. It translates to CAKDWDPPNEQFF.

This chain uses TRBV19 with TRBJ1-1; TRBD1 might be the D (6 bases). The V end was cut by 3 bases, the J end by 6 bases, with 17 bases between. CDR1 and CDR2 (germline): LNHDA, SQIVND (reference sequence). The length of the CDR3 is 15 residues. CDR3 DNA: TGTGCCAGTAGTATCCTTAGACTAACAGGGTCTGAAGCTTTCTTT. This encodes CASSILRLTGSEAFF.

The rearrangement uses TRBV6-5 and TRBJ1-2; tentative D call: TRBD1 (6 bases). Germline loops: CDR1 MNHEY, CDR2 SVGAGI. V was clipped by 2 bases and J by 3 bases, with 13 bases between them. This CDR3 spans 15 amino acids. CDR3 coding DNA: TGTGCCAGCAGTTACGCGGGGGGCCAATACTATGGCTACACCTTC. This gives the protein CASSYAGGQYYGYTF.

The chain joins TRBV4-1 to TRBJ1-6; no firm D call. CDR1 and CDR2 from the germline V gene are MGHRA and YSYEKL. Trimming took off 4 bases at V and 6 bases at J, with 25 bases between the two ends. The CDR3 has 19 amino acids. The CDR3 DNA follows: TGCGCCAGCAGCCGCCAAAGTTTTTCGGCAGCCTTACTTAATTCACCCCTCCACTTT. This translates into CASSRQSFSAALLNSPLHF.

This clone was recorded only once. The chain links TRBV4-3 to TRBJ1-5; D may be TRBD1 (6 bases). Trimming removed 0 bases at V and 7 bases at J, with 7 bases between. The CDR3 contains 13 residues. Germline CDR1 reads LGHNA; CDR2 reads YSLEER. The CDR3: CASSQEQGQPQHF. CDR3 DNA: TGCGCCAGCAGCCAAGAACAGGGCCAGCCCCAGCATTTT.

The J gene is TRBJ2-3, the V gene TRBV5-6, with D possibly being TRBD1 or TRBD2 (5 bases each). The ends were cut back, 3 bases at V and 6 bases at J, with 17 bases in the middle. The CDR3 has 15 residues. Per the germline V gene, CDR1 is SGHDT and CDR2 is YYEEEE. This CDR3 reads CASSSGPGLVDTQYF. DNA of the CDR3: TGTGCCAGCAGCTCGGGACCTGGGCTGGTGGATACGCAGTATTTT.

This clone was picked up one time. This chain connects TRBV2 to TRBJ1-1; 7 nucleotides match TRBD1. The V gene end was trimmed by 4 bases and the J gene end by 3 bases; junction bases not matched to a gene: 2. Looked up from germline, CDR1 is SNHLY and CDR2 is FYNNEI. The CDR3 runs to 13 residues. CDR3 protein: CASSGDSDTEAFF. CDR3 DNA: TGTGCCAGCAGTGGGGACAGCGACACTGAAGCTTTCTTT.

This clone was seen a few times. The CDR3 spells CASSLGGNYNEQFF. The CDR3 nucleotides read TGTGCCAGCAGCTTAGGCGGCAACTACAATGAGCAGTTCTTC. The chain uses TRBV7-6 and TRBJ2-1; unclear D gene. The CDR3 runs to 14 residues. Germline loops: CDR1 SGHVS, CDR2 FNYEAQ. The V and J ends lost 1 base and 3 bases respectively, with 7 bases between them.

The chain combines TRBV11-3 with TRBJ1-5; no clear D. V was trimmed by 1 base and J by 6 bases, leaving 10 bases between them. This CDR3 is 14 amino acids long. CDR1 is SGHNT and CDR2 is YENEEA in the germline V gene. The CDR3 loop is CASSLGVVTQPQHF. As DNA, the CDR3 is TGTGCCAGCAGCTTAGGGGTGGTGACTCAGCCCCAGCATTTT.

V is TRBV4-3 and J is TRBJ1-5, with TRBD1 identical over 7 bases. After removal of 3 bases from V and 0 bases from J, the junction contained 2 bases not matched to a gene. CDR1 and CDR2 from the germline V gene are LGHNA and YSLEER. CDR3 size: 15 residues. CDR3 in DNA: TGCGCCAGCAGCCAGGGACAGAATAGCAATCAGCCCCAGCATTTT. Residues: CASSQGQNSNQPQHF.

The chain couples TRBV2 to TRBJ2-7; D is ambiguous. The CDR3 covers 14 residues. Deletions cut 6 bases from V and 4 bases from J, with 16 bases between. Germline V gives CDR1 SNHLY, CDR2 FYNNEI. CDR3 amino acids: CASRRAMYLYEQYF. The CDR3 nucleotides are TGTGCCAGCAGAAGGGCCATGTATCTGTACGAGCAGTACTTC.

The chain combines TRBV5-6 with TRBJ2-7; 7 bases align to TRBD1. Germline V lookup: CDR1 SGHDT, CDR2 YYEEEE. J was trimmed by 9 bases and V by 5 bases; bases with no gene match: 5. The CDR3 runs 11 residues. The CDR3 reads CASSTGVRQYF. The CDR3 nucleotides are TGTGCCAGCAGTACAGGGGTTCGGCAGTACTTC.

The chain recombines TRBV6-6 with TRBJ1-2; 12 nucleotides match TRBD1. The V segment lost 7 bases and the J segment 4 bases; nucleotides outside the gene matches: 10. Germline values: CDR1 MNHNY, CDR2 SVGAGI (reference sequence). The CDR3 spans 16 residues. The CDR3 sequence is CASIPAGTGGLYGYTF. The CDR3 nucleotides read TGTGCCAGCATCCCGGCGGGGACAGGGGGCCTCTATGGCTACACCTTC.

CDR3 bases: TGCAGCGTTGTCAGGGGAGAGCAGTACTTC. Translation gives CSVVRGEQYF. The V call is TRBV29-1, the J call TRBJ2-7, with a weak D call TRBD1 (6 bases). The CDR3 runs 10 residues. V lost 4 bases and J lost 7, with 8 bases in between. Per the germline V gene, CDR1 is SQVTM and CDR2 is ANQGSEA.

This clone was recorded once. The J gene is TRBJ2-4, the V gene TRBV2; 10 positions match TRBD2. CDR1 SNHLY and CDR2 FYNNEI come from the germline V gene. The CDR3 has 15 residues. Trimming cost V 6 bases and J 2 bases; bases outside gene matches: 4. CDR3 residues: CASSPGLATKNIQYF. The CDR3 DNA sequence: TGTGCCAGCAGCCCGGGACTAGCGACCAAAAACATTCAGTACTTC.

The chain carries TRBV28 and TRBJ1-6; D perhaps matches TRBD1 (5 bases). The CDR3 is 19 amino acids. Looked up from germline, CDR1 is MDHEN and CDR2 is SYDVKM. Trimming took 8 bases from V and 0 from J, leaving 23 bases between them. Written as DNA, the CDR3 is TGTGCCAGCTCCGCGCCGATTTGGGGAGGGGTCTCCTATAATTCACCCCTCCACTTT. This gives the protein CASSAPIWGGVSYNSPLHF.

The V and J genes are TRBV6-5 and TRBJ2-1, with D perhaps being TRBD1 or TRBD2 (5 bases each). V dropped 6 bases and J dropped 0 bases, with 9 bases sitting between them. The germline gives CDR1 MNHEY, CDR2 SVGAGI. The CDR3 consists of 14 residues. The CDR3 loop is CASSWGYSYNEQFF. The CDR3 DNA sequence: TGTGCCAGCAGCTGGGGGTACTCCTACAATGAGCAGTTCTTC.

CDR3 loop: CASSPGITDTQYF. The DNA for the CDR3 is TGTGCCAGCTCACCGGGGATCACAGATACGCAGTATTTT. The chain uses TRBV18 and TRBJ2-3; no clear D gene. CDR1 and CDR2 (germline): KGHSH, LQKENI. There are 13 residues in the CDR3. V lost 3 bases to trimming and J lost 2 bases, with 6 bases between them. The full variable domain, completed using reference TRBV18 and TRBJ2-3, is NAGVMQNPRHLVRRRGQEARLRCSPMKGHSHVYWYRQLPEEGLKFMVYLQKENIIDESGMPKERFSAEFPKEGPSILRIQQVVRGDSAAYFCASSPGITDTQYFGPGTRLTVL.

The chain is built from TRBV10-3 and TRBJ1-6; D is ambiguous. V lost 3 bases to trimming and J lost 9 bases, with 18 bases between them. This CDR3 comprises 16 residues. Germline CDR1 is ENHRY and CDR2 is SYGVKD. The CDR3 sequence is CAISERAGPRGSPLHF. The CDR3 DNA reads TGTGCCATCAGTGAACGGGCAGGACCTCGTGGTTCACCCCTCCACTTT.

V is TRBV19 and J is TRBJ1-1; 8 nucleotides line up with TRBD1. The CDR3 consists of 14 residues. CDR1 is LNHDA, CDR2 SQIVND, per germline (reference sequence). V gave up 5 bases and J gave up 0 bases; unmatched junction bases: 2. CDR3 sequence reads: CASSRQGMNTEAFF. CDR3 nucleotides: TGTGCCAGTAGTCGACAGGGGATGAACACTGAAGCTTTCTTT.

The chain links TRBV18 to TRBJ1-1; D not certain. The CDR3 sequence is 14 residues long. Trimming pared 1 base from V and 5 bases from J, leaving 11 bases between. Germline lookup yields CDR1 KGHSH and CDR2 LQKENI. CDR3 sequence (DNA): TGTGCCAGCTCACCACTTGAGGGAGAGACTGAAGCTTTCTTT. Amino acids: CASSPLEGETEAFF.

The chain has TRBV28 and TRBJ1-2, with 11 positions matching TRBD1. Germline V gene sequence: CDR1 MDHEN, CDR2 SYDVKM. This CDR3 spans 16 amino acids. V trimming: 6 bases; J trimming: 4 bases; junction bases outside the gene matches: 10. CDR3 loop: CASRQDRGHRFYGYTF. The DNA of the CDR3 is TGTGCCAGCAGACAGGACAGGGGGCACCGCTTCTATGGCTACACCTTC.

This sequence joins TRBV10-3 and TRBJ2-7; 7 positions match TRBD1. This CDR3 spans 11 amino acids. Germline CDR1 reads ENHRY; CDR2 reads SYGVKD. V lost 3 bases and J lost 12; bases outside the gene matches: 5. CDR3 amino acids: CAISDGQAAYF. CDR3 in DNA: TGTGCCATCAGTGATGGACAGGCGGCGTACTTC.

The chain employs TRBV7-9 and TRBJ1-2; D may be TRBD1 (6 bases). The CDR3 has 14 residues. Trimming left V 2 bases short and J 4 bases short, with 11 bases between. The germline V gene encodes CDR1 SEHNR and CDR2 FQNEAQ (reference sequence). The CDR3 coding sequence is TGTGCCAGCAGCTTACAGGGGAGGGGCTATGGCTACACCTTC. Amino acid sequence: CASSLQGRGYGYTF.

V gene TRBV18 combines with J gene TRBJ2-5; D gene uncertain. There are 17 residues in the CDR3. V was trimmed by 3 bases and J by 3 bases, leaving 20 bases between them. Germline loops: CDR1 KGHSH, CDR2 LQKENI. This CDR3 reads CASSPFNYGQEEETQYF. The CDR3 DNA reads TGTGCCAGCTCACCGTTCAACTACGGCCAAGAGGAAGAGACCCAGTACTTC.